Shown below are 9 T cell receptor beta chains from a single sample sequenced in a study of CD8+ T cells in alopecia areata. The authors extracted RNA and reverse transcribed it into cDNA as the sequencing template. Profiling relied on immunoSEQ multiplex PCR, and the TCRdb table lists in-frame clones only, not all of them. This sample yields 170,000 or so clones, of which about 63% are seen a single time; 1.5% to 2% belongs to the top ten. The specimen comprised CD4+ T cells sorted from blood, sampled at week 0. These receptors were obtained from a human donor with alopecia areata.

CDR3 region: CASSVFGVHEQYF. The CDR3 nucleotides are TGTGCCAGCAGTGTGTTTGGGGTCCACGAGCAGTACTTC. The chain joins TRBV2 to TRBJ2-7; D remains ambiguous. The CDR3 is 13 amino acids. V was trimmed by 4 bases and J by 5 bases, leaving 12 bases between them. Germline loops: CDR1 SNHLY, CDR2 FYNNEI.

The chain carries TRBV29-1 and TRBJ2-6; the D is unclear. The CDR3 is 14 residues long. Trimming cost V 4 bases and J 0 bases, with 7 bases left between them. From germline, CDR1 is SQVTM and CDR2 ANQGSEA. CDR3 sequence (DNA): TGCAGCGTTGCAATCGCCTCTGGGGCCAACGTCCTGACTTTC. Protein: CSVAIASGANVLTF.

The table lists this clone with a few counts. This sequence joins TRBV14 and TRBJ1-6; D uncertain. Between the trimmed V and J ends, which lost 2 bases and 7 bases, there was a span of 9 bases. The CDR3 is 14 amino acids. Germline V gene lookup returns CDR1 SGHDN and CDR2 FVKESK. The CDR3 sequence: CASSQSIMNSPLHF. The CDR3 DNA reads as TGTGCCAGCAGCCAAAGTATAATGAATTCACCCCTCCACTTT.

The chain joins TRBV30 to TRBJ1-6; possible D gene TRBD1, 5 bases. The CDR3 length is 17 residues. V was clipped by 3 bases and J by 10 bases, with 25 bases between them. Germline V lookup: CDR1 GTSNPN, CDR2 SVGIG (reference sequence). CDR3: CAWRAALGQGSSSPLHF. The CDR3 coding sequence is TGTGCCTGGAGGGCAGCCCTCGGGCAGGGTTCATCCTCACCCCTCCACTTT.

This chain uses TRBV5-6 with TRBJ2-6; D ambiguous. Germline values: CDR1 SGHDT, CDR2 YYEEEE. The CDR3 extends over 16 amino acids. V dropped 2 bases and J dropped 3 bases, with 12 bases sitting between them. The CDR3 region has the DNA TGTGCCAGCAGCTTCCGTCGGGTCGTTGGGGCCAACGTCCTGACTTTC. Residues: CASSFRRVVGANVLTF.

This clone has just a few counts. The junction departs from the called germline gene at one end, perhaps through a read error. J is TRBJ1-2 and V is TRBV7-2; 9 bases are shared with TRBD1. The CDR3 is made up of 14 amino acids. Per germline, CDR1 SGHTA and CDR2 FQGNSA. The CDR3 sequence: CASSPQGALYGYTF. In nucleotides, the CDR3 is TGCGCCAGCAGCCCACAGGGGGCTCTCTATGGCTACACCTTC.

The rearrangement uses TRBV14 and TRBJ1-6; no clear D. The V and J ends lost 1 base and 6 bases respectively, with 13 bases between them. Germline V lookup: CDR1 SGHDN, CDR2 FVKESK. This CDR3 region has 16 residues. The CDR3 protein is CASSQVAYPTNSPLHF. The CDR3 DNA is TGTGCCAGCAGCCAAGTGGCCTACCCAACTAATTCACCCCTCCACTTT.

The J gene is TRBJ2-3, the V gene TRBV2; perhaps TRBD2 as D (5 bases). Between the trimmed V and J ends, which lost 5 bases and 0 bases, there was a span of 12 bases. The germline CDR1 and CDR2 sequences are SNHLY and FYNNEI. The CDR3 totals 15 residues. The CDR3, as DNA: TGTGCCAGCAGTCCTGACGGGGTGAGCACAGATACGCAGTATTTT. Protein sequence: CASSPDGVSTDTQYF.

The gene calls are TRBV29-1 and TRBJ2-1, with TRBD2 matching 7 bases. V dropped 6 bases and J dropped 10; count of bases not matched to a gene: 3. Per germline, CDR1 SQVTM and CDR2 ANQGSEA. The CDR3 consists of 10 residues. CDR3 in amino acids: CSVGGTEQFF. Written as DNA, the CDR3 is TGCAGCGTGGGGGGGACGGAGCAGTTCTTC.